This TCR beta chain came from a study of T cell responses to AZD1222 COVID-19 vaccine. Measured with immunoSEQ multiplex PCR; TCRdb has only the in-frame clones, and not every one. Of tens of thousands of clones detected, about 85% appear once; the ten largest clones hold roughly 20%. Study-wide findings and caveats: A mostly white British donor set with more females was recruited, and clonal diversity was possibly underestimated. Repertoires were obtained solely post-peak T cell response.

Concerning this clone: Its antigen is not identified.

Germline V gene data show CDR1 as SGHTA and CDR2 as FQGNSA. This CDR3 contains 14 residues. Trimming removed 1 base at V and 2 bases at J, with 7 bases between. The V gene is TRBV7-2, the J gene TRBJ2-3, with D hard to call. The clonotype originates from an adult in good health. The source material was peripheral blood, sampled on day 0 of MenACWY control vaccination. CDR3 in DNA: TGTGCCAGCAGCTTAGTTCTGCTCACAGATACGCAGTATTTT. As protein: CASSLVLLTDTQYF.